This TCR beta chain was retrieved from a study of blood T cell dynamics during melanoma immunotherapy (dated by TCRdb to about 2020). Background on the whole study: Patients with metastatic melanoma were treated with first-line pembrolizumab or nivolumab plus ipilimumab as standard of care in the United Kingdom. To find early correlates of response, peripheral T cell receptor repertoires were profiled in metastatic melanoma patients before and after one cycle of checkpoint inhibitor therapy. Consecutive patients formed a training cohort, and a further independent group of patients from the same centre was pooled into an external validation set. Here is what the overall study found, with its caveats: The relatively small sample size was acknowledged as potentially limiting generalization of the results. Patients who later achieved disease control showed a bifurcated PBMC repertoire reorganization at W3, with increased clonality or increased diversity, unlike progressors. The study was unable to establish whether the T cell clones driving the repertoire changes were melanoma-specific or instead reflected general immune activation.

This clone turned up a few times. Its antigen is not yet known. No base-level quality is on record; no much larger clone is a single base apart. The V end loses 5 bases and the J end loses 0 bases, and a stretch of 10 bases separates them. Taken from the germline V gene, the CDR1 and CDR2 loops are MGHRA and YSYEKL. Reading from cysteine to phenylalanine, the CDR3 counts 14 amino acids. The retained sequence is limited to the CDR3, 42 bases, with the frame set at the first base. The time point label for this specimen denotes: pre-treatment baseline. Blood samples were taken at two points: before treatment (T0) and at week 3 (W3), which came after the first cycle of checkpoint blockade. Except for a couple of patients with rapid clinical progression, response was assessed 12 weeks after the first infusion by RECIST 1.1; disease control meant complete response, partial response or stable disease. Patients with prior systemic cancer treatment, concomitant immunosuppressant therapy or synchronous other active malignancies were excluded. To track both circulating cells and T cell turnover, TCR beta was sequenced from bulk PBMC as well as from plasma cell-free DNA. PBMC were isolated from blood with Lymphoprep and SepMate tubes, followed by red cell lysis. QIAamp DNA Blood Mini kits were used to extract DNA from both PBMC and sorted T cell subsets.

Every bulk PBMC sample was loaded with the same fixed amount of about 380 ng of DNA. The immunoSEQ TCRb Assay kit was used according to manufacturer instructions to amplify TCR beta CDR3 sequences from genomic DNA. The KAPA Library Quantification Kit for Illumina platforms was used to quantify the pooled libraries by qPCR. Sequencing of the pooled libraries was done on an Illumina NextSeq 500, with clustering at 0.6-1.1 pM. As for the authors' bioinformatics: TCR data were analyzed with immunoSEQ ANALYZER and the R LymphoSeq package. A rearrangement efficiency score was calculated as productive divided by the sum of productive and non-productive CDR3 sequences. Clonality was assessed using the Gini coefficient and diversity using the Renyi index at alpha=1, with pairwise comparisons between timepoints within each patient. In LymphoSeq, clonal relatedness was computed using an edit distance of 3, and repertoire similarity was computed using the Bhattacharyya coefficient. To classify response, a linear discriminant analysis based on week-3 changes in clonality and diversity was built with the R MASS and caret packages. TCRdb provides this immuneACCESS table in a form limited to in-frame rearrangements. Some clones are lacking; in checked studies, under half of them reflect an unresolved V gene, and why the rest are absent is not known. V and J calls and clone size are those listed in that table; D and trimming were worked out from the DNA. The sample table lists about 15,000 clones, more than 75% of them with a count of one. Clones ranked in the top ten supply roughly 4.8% of the sample.

The chain links TRBV4-1 with TRBJ1-1; the best D guess is TRBD1, with 5 bases matching. The receptor's source is a human donor with melanoma. The sequencing used blood, collected from a patient treated with checkpoint blockade. The CDR3 sequence is CASSEGPLNTEAFF. The DNA sequence is TGCGCCAGCAGCGAGGGACCGTTGAACACTGAAGCTTTCTTT.